There are a few counts of the clone carrying this T cell receptor beta chain. What it recognizes is unknown. Authors' methods: A typical sample had some 95,000 TCRs, with roughly 20,000 to 700,000 overall. TCRdb reprocessed the RACE reads with MiXCR, giving one entry per CDR3 protein. The V and J calls here are based on TCRdb, not the publication. The top ten hold 2.8% of the sample, which has about 120,000 distinct CDR3 sequences, roughly 14% seen once. The sample belongs to a study of human T cells and chemical hapten exposure. Germline values: CDR1 SGHTA, CDR2 FQGNSA. This CDR3 comprises 16 residues. V shed 3 bases and J 0 bases; nucleotides not matched to a gene: 6. Stated time point: pre-sensitization, week 0. Treatment noted: therapeutic diphenylcyclopropenone sensitization with weekly scalp DPC. Study-wide findings and caveats: Counts of TCRs expanded at PT1 correlated positively with patch test score.

The chain combines TRBV7-2 with TRBJ2-3, with TRBD2 identical over 7 bases. The clonotype originates from a woman aged 18-29 years with alopecia areata. Some clones in this sample may be carry-over from other donors' samples. The sample was whole blood, taken in connection with sensitization to the hapten diphenylcyclopropenone (DPC). The CDR3 reads CASSFAGTMSTDTQYF. DNA of the CDR3: TGTGCCAGCAGCTTTGCCGGGACTATGAGCACAGATACGCAGTATTTT.